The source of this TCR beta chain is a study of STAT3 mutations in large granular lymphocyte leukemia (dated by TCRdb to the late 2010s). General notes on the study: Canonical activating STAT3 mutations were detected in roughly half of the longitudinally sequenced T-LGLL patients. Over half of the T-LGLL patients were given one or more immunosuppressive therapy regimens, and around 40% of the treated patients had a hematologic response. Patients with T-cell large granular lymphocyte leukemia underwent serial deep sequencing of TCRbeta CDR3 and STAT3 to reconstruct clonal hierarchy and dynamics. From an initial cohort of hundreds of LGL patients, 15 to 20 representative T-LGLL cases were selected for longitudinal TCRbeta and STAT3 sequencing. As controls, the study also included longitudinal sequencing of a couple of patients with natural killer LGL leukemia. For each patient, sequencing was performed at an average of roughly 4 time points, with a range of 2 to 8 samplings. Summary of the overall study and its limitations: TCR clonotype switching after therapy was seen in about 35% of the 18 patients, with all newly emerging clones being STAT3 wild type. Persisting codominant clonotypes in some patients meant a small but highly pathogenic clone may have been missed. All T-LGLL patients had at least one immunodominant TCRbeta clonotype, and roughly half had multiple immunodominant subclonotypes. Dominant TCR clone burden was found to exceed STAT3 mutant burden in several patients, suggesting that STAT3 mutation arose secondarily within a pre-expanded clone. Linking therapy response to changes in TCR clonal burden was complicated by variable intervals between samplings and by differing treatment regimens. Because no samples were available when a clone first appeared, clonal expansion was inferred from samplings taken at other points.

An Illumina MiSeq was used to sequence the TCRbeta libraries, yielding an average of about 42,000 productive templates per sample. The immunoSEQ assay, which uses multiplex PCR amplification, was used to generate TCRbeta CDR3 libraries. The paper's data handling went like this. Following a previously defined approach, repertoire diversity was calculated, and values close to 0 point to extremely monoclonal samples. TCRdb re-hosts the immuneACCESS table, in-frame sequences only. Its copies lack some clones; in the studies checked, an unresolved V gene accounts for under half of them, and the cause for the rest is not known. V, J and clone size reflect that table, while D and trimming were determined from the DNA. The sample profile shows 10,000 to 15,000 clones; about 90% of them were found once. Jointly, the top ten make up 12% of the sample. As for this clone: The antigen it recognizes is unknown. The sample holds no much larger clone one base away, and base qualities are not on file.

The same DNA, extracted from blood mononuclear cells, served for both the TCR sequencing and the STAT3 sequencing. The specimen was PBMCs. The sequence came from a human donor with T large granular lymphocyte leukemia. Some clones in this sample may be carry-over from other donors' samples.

The CDR3 has the sequence CASSPDRGGSQPQHF. Here is the DNA: TGTGCCAGCAGCCCCGACAGGGGCGGGAGTCAGCCCCAGCATTTT. The chain couples TRBV6-5 to TRBJ1-5; TRBD1 matches 8 bases in the middle. Relative to germline, V is missing 6 bases and J is missing 6 bases, with 10 bases of the junction outside any gene match. Sequences MNHEY (CDR1) and SVGAGI (CDR2) are obtained from the germline V gene. The CDR3 spans 15 residues, from the cysteine through the phenylalanine. Of the read, only the CDR3 DNA is kept; its 45 bases are in frame from base 1.